This is a list of T cell receptor beta chains from one sample in a study of blood T cell repertoires in COVID-19. This table comes from immunoSEQ multiplex PCR, and its TCRdb copy is limited to in-frame clones, with some not included. The table lists about 150,000 clones, around 85% of them singletons. The specimen sequenced was peripheral blood. The receptors come from a woman aged 55-75 years with acute or convalescent COVID-19. Each CDR3 is given with its conserved first and last residue. Each record gives: D gene, clone size, J gene, V gene, CDR3 DNA, CDR3 protein. A D gene is named only where the DNA matches it firmly. Clone size is not always given. Where it is, it says once, few, many or a class for expanded clones.

.	.	TRBJ2-3	TRBV30	TGTGCCTGGACCTTGAGCGCAGATACGCAGTATTTT	CAWTLSADTQYF
.	.	TRBJ2-7	TRBV27	TGTGCCAGTGGACACCGCTCCTACGAGCAGTACTTC	CASGHRSYEQYF
.	.	TRBJ2-5	TRBV19	TGTGCCAGTAGTAGGGTGTCTCAGGGAGAGACCCAGTACTTC	CASSRVSQGETQYF
.	.	TRBJ1-1	TRBV27	TGTGCCAGCAGTTTATTAACCAGGTTCTCTGAAGCTTTCTTT	CASSLLTRFSEAFF
TRBD2	.	TRBJ2-3	TRBV7-3	TGTGCCAGCAGCTTAACGGGGGGGTTCAGCACAGATACGCAGTATTTT	CASSLTGGFSTDTQYF
TRBD1	.	TRBJ1-2	TRBV12-5	TGTGCTAGTGGTTTGGTAGTTAGCAGGGGGCCTTTCTGGGATGGCTACACCTTC	CASGLVVSRGPFWDGYTF
TRBD1	.	TRBJ1-3	TRBV28	TGTGCCAGTAGGGGGCGCTGGAACACCATATATTTT	CASRGRWNTIYF
TRBD1	.	TRBJ2-5	TRBV3-1/TRBV3-2	TGTGCCAGCAGCCAAACACAGGGGTCGACAGAGACCCAGTACTTC	CASSQTQGSTETQYF
.	few	TRBJ2-7	TRBV29-1	TGCAGCGTTGAAGGCGTCGAAGGGAGGGGGTACGAGCAGTACTTC	CSVEGVEGRGYEQYF
TRBD1	.	TRBJ2-5	TRBV29-1	TGCAGCGTTGAAGGGCACAGGGGGTCAGAGACCCAGTACTTC	CSVEGHRGSETQYF
TRBD1	few	TRBJ1-4	TRBV7-9	TGTGCCAGCAGCTTAGTTCAGGGGGCTAATGAAAAACTGTTTTTT	CASSLVQGANEKLFF
.	.	TRBJ1-2	TRBV30	TGTGCCTGGACGAGAAGGGGAGGGAGCTTAAATGGCTACACCTTC	CAWTRRGGSLNGYTF
.	.	TRBJ1-6	TRBV30	TGTGCCTGGAAGGACAGTTTTTCACCCCTCCACTTT	CAWKDSFSPLHF
.	.	TRBJ1-3	TRBV3-1/TRBV3-2	TGTGCCAGCAGCCAGGGGGCGCCTGGAAACACCATATATTTT	CASSQGAPGNTIYF
.	.	TRBJ1-6	TRBV5-1	TGCGCCAGCAGCTTGTCCGGCAGGCTGAGCTCCTATAATTCACCCCTCCACTTT	CASSLSGRLSSYNSPLHF
.	.	TRBJ1-2	TRBV6-5	TGTGCCAGCAGCCGACCCCTACAGGGCGGGTATGGCTACACCTTC	CASSRPLQGGYGYTF
.	.	TRBJ2-5	TRBV5-1	TGCGCCAGCAGCTCCCCTGGCCGGGGGGCGCCGACCCAGTACTTC	CASSSPGRGAPTQYF
.	few	TRBJ1-6	TRBV9	TGTGCCAGCAGCGTAGATTTGGGGGGGTCTTCACCCCTCCACTTT	CASSVDLGGSSPLHF
.	.	TRBJ2-3	TRBV5-5	TGTGCCAGCAGCTTGGATAGTCCCCGTGTAGATACGCAGTATTTT	CASSLDSPRVDTQYF
.	.	TRBJ1-4	TRBV9	TGTGCCAGCAGCGTCGGAGGAACAGGGATGTGGGGTGAAAAACTGTTTTTT	CASSVGGTGMWGEKLFF
.	.	TRBJ1-2	TRBV12-5	TGTGCTAGTGCCGTGGGGGGGGGTTATGGCTACACCTTC	CASAVGGGYGYTF
TRBD2	.	TRBJ2-1	TRBV9	TGTGCCAGCAGCCCCCTAGGGAGCGGGGTTGAATATGAGCAGTTCTTC	CASSPLGSGVEYEQFF
TRBD1	.	TRBJ1-1	TRBV15	TGTGCCACCAGCAGAGTAGGGGGCGGCACTGAAGCTTTCTTT	CATSRVGGGTEAFF
TRBD1	.	TRBJ1-1	TRBV19	TGTGCCAGTAGTATCCGGGACAGGGGGAGGGTGGCCACTGAAGCTTTCTTT	CASSIRDRGRVATEAFF
.	.	TRBJ1-3	TRBV15	TGTGCCACCAGCAGAGGCAGGGGTGGAAACACCATATATTTT	CATSRGRGGNTIYF
.	.	TRBJ2-7	TRBV10-2	TGCGCCAGCAAGGACATCTCCTACGAGCAGTACTTC	CASKDISYEQYF
.	.	TRBJ1-5	TRBV19	TGTGCCAGTAGTATGGACGGGGGGCTGGGTCAGCCCCAGCATTTT	CASSMDGGLGQPQHF
.	.	TRBJ2-5	TRBV7-2	TGTGCCAGCAGCTTAGACCGAGGACAAGAGACCCAGTACTTC	CASSLDRGQETQYF
TRBD1	.	TRBJ1-2	TRBV7-9	TGTGCCAGCAGCGGACAGGGAGGGGTCAACTATGGCTACACCTTC	CASSGQGGVNYGYTF